Following are 27 T cell receptor beta chains from one sample sequenced in a study of blood T cell repertoires in COVID-19. Measured with immunoSEQ multiplex PCR; TCRdb has only the in-frame clones, and not every one. This table has approximately 75,000 clones, 75% to 90% appearing once. Sequenced input: peripheral blood. The receptors were gathered from a man older than 75 with acute or convalescent COVID-19.

This chain joins TRBV24-1 and TRBJ2-5; 10 bases agree with TRBD2. Germline V gene sequence: CDR1 KGHDR, CDR2 SFDVKD. Unmatched junction bases numbered 9, after V lost 3 bases and J lost 3 bases. CDR3 length: 17 residues. Written as DNA, the CDR3 is TGTGCCACCAGTGATGCCGCTCTAGCGGGAGCCGAAGAGACCCAGTACTTC. Amino acids: CATSDAALAGAEETQYF.

Worth noting for this clone: Germline is not matched at one junction end, which may reflect a read error. This rearrangement joins TRBV6-5 to TRBJ1-1, with D possibly matching TRBD1 (6 bases). Germline V CDR1 and CDR2: MNHEY, SVGAGI. The CDR3 is made up of 15 amino acids. CDR3 residues: CASSYSQGLNAEAFF. The CDR3 DNA reads TGTGCCAGCAGTTACTCACAGGGTCTGAACGCTGAAGCTTTCTTT.

The chain carries TRBV7-2 and TRBJ2-3; the D gene is possibly TRBD1 (7 bases). The V end was cut by 1 base, the J end by 1 base, with 21 bases between. Germline values: CDR1 SGHTA, CDR2 FQGNSA. This CDR3 comprises 19 residues. DNA for the CDR3: TGTGCCAGCAGCTTAGTGGTTAGGAGGAGGGGGCGAGGCACAGATACGCAGTATTTT. Encoded protein: CASSLVVRRRGRGTDTQYF. The full variable domain, completed using reference TRBV7-2 and TRBJ2-3, is GAGVSQSPSNKVTEKGKDVELRCDPISGHTALYWYRQSLGQGLEFLIYFQGNSAPDKSGLPSDRFSAERTGGSVSTLTIQRTQQEDSAVYLCASSLVVRRRGRGTDTQYFGPGTRLTVL.

The chain joins TRBV5-1 to TRBJ2-2; tentatively, D is TRBD1 (6 bases). With 3 bases removed from V and 0 bases from J, the gap between germline ends came to 12 bases. Per germline, CDR1 SGHRS and CDR2 YFSETQ. This CDR3 spans 16 amino acids. The CDR3 protein is CASSSTGIPNTGELFF. The DNA for the CDR3 is TGCGCCAGCAGCTCGACAGGTATTCCGAACACCGGGGAGCTGTTTTTT. Full variable domain (missing parts from reference TRBV5-1 and TRBJ2-2): KAGVTQTPRYLIKTRGQQVTLSCSPISGHRSVSWYQQTPGQGLQFLFEYFSETQRNKGNFPGRFSGRQFSNSRSEMNVSTLELGDSALYLCASSSTGIPNTGELFFGEGSRLTVL.

The V call is TRBV5-1, the J call TRBJ2-3, with D possibly being TRBD2 (5 bases). V lost 3 bases and J 3 bases, leaving 8 bases between the germline ends. CDR1 and CDR2 from the germline V gene are SGHRS and YFSETQ. The length of the CDR3 is 13 residues. CDR3 coding DNA: TGCGCCAGCAGCTCGGACTCGACAGATACGCAGTATTTT. Translating it yields CASSSDSTDTQYF.

This chain uses TRBV5-1 with TRBJ1-4; 9 nucleotides align to TRBD1. Germline loops: CDR1 SGHRS, CDR2 YFSETQ. V lost 4 bases, J lost 8 bases, and 6 bases stayed unmatched. CDR3 length: 14 residues. The CDR3 region has the DNA TGCGCCAGCAGCCTACTAGGGACAGGGGAAAAACTGTTTTTT. It is translated as CASSLLGTGEKLFF.

This chain links TRBV13 with TRBJ2-7; a weak D match, TRBD2 (6 bases). Germline values: CDR1 PRHDT, CDR2 FYEKMQ (reference sequence). Trimming cost V 0 bases and J 6 bases, with 18 bases left between them. The CDR3 sequence is 16 residues long. CDR3 bases: TGTGCCAGCAGCTTAGGCCAGGACTACAGTTGGGGCGAGCAGTACTTC. It translates to CASSLGQDYSWGEQYF.

The chain employs TRBV6-6 and TRBJ1-1, with 7 bases matching TRBD1. CDR3 length equals 14 residues. Per the germline V gene, CDR1 is MNHNY and CDR2 is SVGAGI (reference sequence). Trimming at V came to 7 bases and at J to 0 bases, leaving 5 bases not matched to a gene. The CDR3 region is CASTQGQMNTEAFF. In nucleotides, the CDR3 is TGTGCCAGCACCCAGGGACAGATGAACACTGAAGCTTTCTTT.

The rearrangement links TRBV19 to TRBJ2-3, with D tentatively TRBD2 (6 bases). Trimming took 7 bases from V and 1 from J, leaving 15 bases between them. There are 15 residues in the CDR3. CDR1 and CDR2 (germline): LNHDA, SQIVND (reference sequence). For the CDR3, the DNA is TGTGCCAGTAAGGGGAGCGGGCGGGGCACAGATACGCAGTATTTT. This codes for CASKGSGRGTDTQYF.

The V call is TRBV7-2, the J call TRBJ2-1, with 7 bases identical to TRBD1. The germline gives CDR1 SGHTA, CDR2 FQGNSA. The CDR3 has 15 residues. The junction had 11 bases not matched to a gene; V was cut back by 4 bases and J by 8 bases. CDR3 nucleotide sequence: TGTGCCAGCAGCTGGACGACAGGGATCGTAGATGAGCAGTTCTTC. It translates to CASSWTTGIVDEQFF.

The chain has TRBV18 and TRBJ1-5; D call uncertain. Looked up from germline, CDR1 is KGHSH and CDR2 is LQKENI. The length of the CDR3 is 15 residues. The V end was cut by 3 bases, the J end by 7 bases, with 16 bases between. The CDR3 protein is CASSPSGTNTQPQHF. CDR3 coding DNA: TGTGCCAGCTCACCCTCGGGAACGAATACACAGCCCCAGCATTTT.

The chain combines TRBV28 with TRBJ2-2, with 7 bases fitting TRBD2. V lost 6 bases to trimming and J lost 4 bases; unmatched junction nucleotides: 8. The CDR3 extends over 15 amino acids. From germline, CDR1 is MDHEN and CDR2 SYDVKM. CDR3 sequence: CASRLSGKGTGELFF. CDR3 nucleotide sequence: TGTGCCAGCAGGTTAAGCGGGAAGGGCACCGGGGAGCTGTTTTTT.

V is TRBV27 and J is TRBJ1-2; D perhaps matches TRBD1 (6 bases). Per the germline V gene, CDR1 is MNHEY and CDR2 is SMNVEV (reference sequence). Trimming took 4 bases from V and 6 from J, leaving 12 bases between them. This CDR3 is built from 13 residues. The CDR3 loop reads CASSYISGDGYTF. CDR3 DNA: TGTGCCAGCAGTTATATCTCAGGGGATGGCTACACCTTC.

The chain links TRBV6-4 to TRBJ1-1; D call uncertain. Germline values: CDR1 MRHNA, CDR2 SNTAGT. Trimming removed 5 bases at V and 1 base at J, with 8 bases between. The CDR3 extends over 13 amino acids. CDR3 in DNA: TGTGCCAGCAGTACTCAGGAGAACACTGAAGCTTTCTTT. Translated, it gives CASSTQENTEAFF.

This clone was counted once. The junction does not match germline at one end; this may be a read error. V and J are TRBV7-8 and TRBJ2-3, with 10 bases that match TRBD1. The CDR3 runs 15 residues. Germline V CDR1 and CDR2: SGHVS, FQNEAQ. Here the CDR3 reads CASSLSTGGTDTQYF. CDR3 DNA: TGTGCCAGCAGCTTATCGACAGGGGGCACGGATACGCAGTATTTT.

The V call is TRBV6-2 or TRBV6-3, the J call TRBJ1-2, with a weak D call TRBD1 (6 bases). The V gene's germline CDR1 is MNHEY and CDR2 SVGEGT. The germline V and J ends were trimmed by 6 bases and 4 bases, with 21 bases remaining between them. The CDR3 sequence is 16 residues long. The CDR3: CASSPGQHPNIYGYTF. CDR3 DNA sequence: TGTGCCAGCAGCCCCGGACAGCACCCCAACATCTATGGCTACACCTTC.

The CDR3 sequence is CASSRTGTSGSTDTQYF. CDR3 DNA sequence: TGTGCCAGCAGTCGTACCGGGACTAGCGGCAGCACAGATACGCAGTATTTT. The J gene is TRBJ2-3, the V gene TRBV6-6, with TRBD2 identical over 11 bases. CDR1 and CDR2 (germline): MNHNY, SVGAGI (reference sequence). CDR3 length equals 17 residues. Trimming at V came to 5 bases and at J to 0 bases, leaving 7 bases not matched to a gene.

V usage is TRBV19 and J usage is TRBJ2-3; 8 nucleotides agree with TRBD1. Trimming at V came to 6 bases and at J to 0 bases, leaving 5 bases not matched to a gene. Germline V gives CDR1 LNHDA, CDR2 SQIVND (reference sequence). The CDR3 covers 15 residues. CDR3 bases: TGTGCCAGTAGAAGCCGGACAGGGAGCACAGATACGCAGTATTTT. It encodes CASRSRTGSTDTQYF.

The V call is TRBV4-2, the J call TRBJ1-2; D remains unclear. The CDR3 totals 13 residues. Trimming left V 0 bases short and J 7 bases short, with 9 bases between. The germline gives CDR1 LGHNA, CDR2 YNFKEQ. The CDR3 spells CASSQDRVAGYTF. DNA for the CDR3: TGTGCCAGCAGCCAAGATCGGGTTGCTGGCTACACCTTC.

V and J are TRBV6-4 and TRBJ2-2, with 7 bases identical to TRBD1. The germline gives CDR1 MRHNA, CDR2 SNTAGT. Trimming at V came to 4 bases and at J to 7 bases, leaving 12 bases not matched to a gene. The CDR3 length is 16 residues. CDR3 DNA sequence: TGTGCCAGCAGTGGTCATACCGGGACAGCTCTCGGGGAGCTGTTTTTT. Encoded protein: CASSGHTGTALGELFF.

This CDR3 is CASSFSGRSYNEQFF. In DNA, the CDR3 is TGTGCCAGCAGCTTTAGCGGGAGGTCCTACAATGAGCAGTTCTTC. The chain carries TRBV11-3 and TRBJ2-1; 10 bases agree with TRBD2. CDR1 and CDR2 from the germline V gene are SGHNT and YENEEA. The CDR3 has 15 amino acids. V gave up 3 bases and J gave up 1 base; unmatched junction bases: 0.

The chain carries TRBV5-1 and TRBJ2-1; D remains unclear. The germline V gene has CDR1 SGHRS and CDR2 YFSETQ. Trimming stripped 3 bases from V and 6 bases from J, with 4 bases between. The CDR3 runs to 11 residues. CDR3 sequence reads: CASSSLNEQFF. The CDR3 bases are TGCGCCAGCAGCTCCCTCAATGAGCAGTTCTTC.

The chain joins TRBV11-2 to TRBJ2-1, with 7 nucleotides matching TRBD2. With 3 bases clipped from V and 7 bases from J, the junction kept 6 bases outside the gene matches. Germline assignment: CDR1 SGHAT and CDR2 FQNNGV. The CDR3 runs to 14 residues. This CDR3 is CASSFATSQNEQFF. The CDR3 coding sequence is TGTGCCAGCAGCTTCGCGACTAGCCAGAATGAGCAGTTCTTC.

J is TRBJ2-2 and V is TRBV11-3; D call uncertain. The CDR3 is 14 amino acids. Trimming shortened V by 5 bases and J by 4 bases, and 11 bases separated the two germline ends. The germline CDR1 and CDR2 sequences are SGHNT and YENEEA. The DNA for the CDR3 is TGTGCCAGCAGCCCCTACCCCCTCACCGGGGAGCTGTTTTTT. Protein sequence: CASSPYPLTGELFF.

This clone was picked up one time. The chain joins TRBV5-1 to TRBJ2-2; 7 positions agree with TRBD1. Germline values: CDR1 SGHRS, CDR2 YFSETQ. Losses at the gene ends were 5 bases for V and 1 base for J; bases not matched to a gene: 5. The CDR3 spans 15 residues. The CDR3 loop is CASSHRDRNTGELFF. The CDR3 nucleotides read TGCGCCAGCAGTCACCGGGACAGGAACACCGGGGAGCTGTTTTTT.

This clone was detected once. The rearrangement joins TRBV6-1 to TRBJ1-6, with no clear D. Germline CDR1 MNHNS, CDR2 SASEGT. CDR3 size: 16 residues. Deletions cut 1 base from V and 9 bases from J, with 16 bases between. CDR3 coding DNA: TGTGCCAGCAGTGAAGTCCGGGGAGTGGGAAGTTCACCCCTCCACTTT. Its protein is CASSEVRGVGSSPLHF.

The chain recombines TRBV10-3 with TRBJ2-7; 9 bases are a match to TRBD1. The CDR3 is 14 amino acids. The germline V gene encodes CDR1 ENHRY and CDR2 SYGVKD. V was clipped by 9 bases and J by 3 bases; unmatched bases: 9. The CDR3 sequence is CAITADRGDYEQYF. The CDR3 region has the DNA TGTGCCATAACGGCCGACAGGGGGGACTACGAGCAGTACTTC.